A single sample gave rise to the 3 T cell receptor beta chains below, sequenced in a study of shared clonotypes between healthy human individuals. This table comes from immunoSEQ multiplex PCR, and its TCRdb copy is limited to in-frame clones, with some not included. There are 2 million to 2.5 million clones in the sample; 85% to 95% occur only once, and 1.1% lies in the top ten. The naive CD8 subset, CD45RO-negative cells positively selected for CCR7, excluded terminally differentiated effector memory CD45RA+ cells. The sequenced sample consisted of naive CD8+ T cells sorted from blood. The receptor set was obtained from a young man in good health.

The chain joins TRBV27 to TRBJ2-3; 8 positions agree with TRBD2. V shed 6 bases, J shed 6 bases, and the junction held 14 bases outside the gene matches. The CDR3 spans 16 residues. The germline V gene has CDR1 MNHEY and CDR2 SMNVEV (reference sequence). In DNA form, the CDR3 reads TGTGCCAGCAGCCATCGACTAGCGTCGGTCGGGGATACGCAGTATTTT. This gives the protein CASSHRLASVGDTQYF.

V usage is TRBV11-2 and J usage is TRBJ2-5; D is uncertain. Germline V gives CDR1 SGHAT, CDR2 FQNNGV. CDR3 size: 14 residues. With 0 bases removed from V and 5 bases from J, the gap between germline ends came to 10 bases. As DNA, the CDR3 is TGTGCCAGCAGCTTAGAGTCTGGTTATGAGACCCAGTACTTC. It encodes CASSLESGYETQYF.

The chain combines TRBV19 with TRBJ1-1; D possibly corresponds to TRBD1 (6 bases). Germline CDR1 reads LNHDA; CDR2 reads SQIVND (reference sequence). The V end was cut by 5 bases, the J end by 4 bases, with 14 bases between. CDR3 size: 14 residues. CDR3 sequence (DNA): TGTGCCAGTAGTGCAAAACAGGGCTCCACTGAAGCTTTCTTT. Translated: CASSAKQGSTEAFF.